The 21 T cell receptor beta chains below were found in one sample sequenced in a study of blood T cells in healthy people across ages. PCR was performed a second time for about 7 to 12 cycles using a sample-barcoded 5' primer and a J-beta primer mix. Each CDR3 protein gets one entry after TCRdb re-called the 5' RACE reads with MiXCR. The table shows 500,000 to 600,000 distinct CDR3 sequences, with 27% occurring only once. Sequenced input: blood. Source of these receptors: a woman between 65 and 79 years old in good health.

This chain connects TRBV9 to TRBJ1-2; D remains unclear. CDR1 is SGDLS and CDR2 is YYNGEE in the germline V gene. This CDR3 has 15 amino acids. The germline V and J ends were trimmed by 0 bases and 6 bases, with 15 bases remaining between them. CDR3 DNA: TGTGCCAGCAGCGTAGATGTCACCCACCAGGATGGCTACACCTTC. Translated: CASSVDVTHQDGYTF.

The V call is TRBV5-1, the J call TRBJ1-5; maybe TRBD1 (6 bases). Trimming took off 0 bases at V and 0 bases at J, with 10 bases between the two ends. The CDR3 length is 16 residues. The germline V gene encodes CDR1 SGHRS and CDR2 YFSETQ. The CDR3 DNA follows: TGCGCCAGCAGCTTGGGGACAGTCGATAGCAATCAGCCCCAGCATTTT. It translates to CASSLGTVDSNQPQHF.

This clonotype was found a few times. The chain is built from TRBV20-1 and TRBJ1-4, with 7 bases fitting TRBD1. Trimming removed 0 bases from V and 8 bases from J; junction bases left unmatched: 6. The germline gives CDR1 DFQATT, CDR2 SNEGSKA (reference sequence). CDR3 length: 14 amino acids. The CDR3 nucleotides read TGCAGTGCTAGAGATCACAGGGGTAGCGAAAAACTGTTTTTT. This gives the protein CSARDHRGSEKLFF.

The chain uses TRBV20-1 and TRBJ1-1, with unresolved D. The CDR3 runs to 15 residues. Trimming shortened V by 3 bases and J by 1 base, and 15 bases separated the two germline ends. Germline V gives CDR1 DFQATT, CDR2 SNEGSKA (reference sequence). The CDR3 protein is CSARYRGPPNTEAFF. Here the CDR3 DNA reads TGCAGTGCTAGGTACCGAGGACCGCCGAACACTGAAGCTTTCTTT.

This clonotype has a handful of counts. This sequence joins TRBV6-2 or TRBV6-3 and TRBJ1-1, with D tentatively TRBD1 (6 bases). The germline V gene encodes CDR1 MNHEY and CDR2 SVGEGT. The CDR3 sequence is 17 residues long. V was trimmed by 7 bases and J by 0 bases, leaving 21 bases between them. The CDR3 reads CASTPDGVGAMNTEAFF. Here the CDR3 DNA reads TGTGCCAGCACCCCGGACGGTGTGGGGGCCATGAACACTGAAGCTTTCTTT.

The chain links TRBV20-1 to TRBJ1-1; TRBD1 aligns across 8 bases. CDR1 is DFQATT, CDR2 SNEGSKA, per germline (reference sequence). After removal of 6 bases from V and 4 bases from J, the junction contained 4 bases not matched to a gene. The length of the CDR3 is 12 residues. Written as DNA, the CDR3 is TGCAGTGCGACTGACAGGGGCACTGAAGCTTTCTTT. Translating it yields CSATDRGTEAFF.

The rearrangement links TRBV21-1 to TRBJ2-3. TRBV21-1 is described as a pseudogene. The CDR3 sequence is 12 residues long. The CDR3 loop is CANREGPDTQYF. CDR3 bases: TGTGCGAACAGGGAAGGCCCAGATACGCAGTATTTT.

The gene calls are TRBV6-6 and TRBJ2-7; tentative D call: TRBD1 (6 bases). CDR3 size: 11 residues. Trimming stripped 7 bases from V and 12 bases from J, with 16 bases between. Germline CDR1 is MNHNY and CDR2 is SVGAGI (reference sequence). The CDR3 DNA follows: TGTGCCAGCAACTCAGACAGGCAGTTGTACTTC. Translated: CASNSDRQLYF.

This clonotype was detected only once. V and J are TRBV3-1 and TRBJ2-3, with 7 bases matching TRBD2. Germline V gene lookup returns CDR1 LGHDT and CDR2 YNNKEL (reference sequence). CDR3 size: 17 residues. Germline trimming cut 3 bases from V and 0 bases from J; bases unmatched to any gene: 9. The CDR3 region has the DNA TGTGCCAGCAGCCAGAGTAGCGGGTTCGATAGCACAGATACGCAGTATTTT. Encoded protein: CASSQSSGFDSTDTQYF.

The rearrangement links TRBV7-2 to TRBJ1-2; the match to TRBD1 covers 10 bases. Trimming at V came to 5 bases and at J to 7 bases, leaving 13 bases not matched to a gene. CDR1 is SGHTA and CDR2 is FQGNSA in the germline V gene. This CDR3 has 16 amino acids. The CDR3 coding sequence is TGTGCCAGCAGCGTAAACGTGCCGGGACAGGGGTCTGGCTACACCTTC. Translated: CASSVNVPGQGSGYTF. The full variable domain, with the rest looked up from reference TRBV7-2 and TRBJ1-2, is GAGVSQSPSNKVTEKGKDVELRCDPISGHTALYWYRQSLGQGLEFLIYFQGNSAPDKSGLPSDRFSAERTGGSVSTLTIQRTQQEDSAVYLCASSVNVPGQGSGYTFGSGTRLTVV.

This clonotype came up a few times. DNA of the CDR3: TGCAGTGCTACGACAGGATTCATTGATCAGCCCCAGCATTTT. It specifies CSATTGFIDQPQHF. The rearrangement links TRBV20-1 to TRBJ1-5, with D perhaps matching TRBD1 (6 bases). This CDR3 has 14 residues. Between the trimmed V and J ends, which lost 4 bases and 5 bases, there was a span of 15 bases. Germline CDR1 is DFQATT and CDR2 is SNEGSKA (reference sequence).

The V and J genes are TRBV11-3 and TRBJ1-1; the D gene is possibly TRBD1 (5 bases). The V end was cut by 4 bases, the J end by 4 bases, with 13 bases between. The CDR3 length is 14 residues. CDR1 and CDR2 (germline): SGHNT, YENEEA. The CDR3 reads CASSSGSRATEAFF. The CDR3 DNA sequence: TGTGCCAGCAGCTCCGGATCCAGGGCCACTGAAGCTTTCTTT. The complete variable domain, with remaining parts taken from reference TRBV11-3 and TRBJ1-1, reads EAGVVQSPRYKIIEKKQPVAFWCNPISGHNTLYWYLQNLGQGPELLIRYENEEAVDDSQLPKDRFSAERLKGVDSTLKIQPAELGDSAVYLCASSSGSRATEAFFGQGTRLTVV.

The chain employs TRBV9 and TRBJ2-1; 11 nucleotides line up with TRBD2. CDR3 size: 15 residues. V gave up 4 bases and J gave up 7 bases; unmatched junction bases: 7. CDR1 is SGDLS and CDR2 is YYNGEE in the germline V gene. CDR3 DNA sequence: TGTGCCAGCAGCCAGAAGGTAGCGGGGGGGAATGAGCAGTTCTTC. It yields the protein CASSQKVAGGNEQFF.

A few counts support this clonotype. The CDR3 bases are TGCGCCAGCAGCCTCCTAAGACAGGGGGGGTTGAACACTGAAGCTTTCTTT. As protein: CASSLLRQGGLNTEAFF. V gene TRBV5-1 combines with J gene TRBJ1-1; 9 positions agree with TRBD1. This CDR3 region has 17 residues. The V and J ends lost 4 bases and 0 bases, in that order; junction bases with no gene match: 10. Germline V CDR1 and CDR2: SGHRS, YFSETQ.

This clonotype was observed a single time. This chain uses TRBV20-1 with TRBJ1-2; D unresolved. V shed 4 bases and J shed 2 bases, with 8 bases lying between them. Germline V CDR1 and CDR2: DFQATT, SNEGSKA (reference sequence). The CDR3 contains 12 residues. In DNA form, the CDR3 reads TGCAGTGCTAAAGGACTGAACTATGGCTACACCTTC. It yields the protein CSAKGLNYGYTF.

This chain uses TRBV7-8 with TRBJ2-1, with 10 bases fitting TRBD2. Germline V gene lookup returns CDR1 SGHVS and CDR2 FQNEAQ. The CDR3 runs 17 residues. The V and J ends lost 2 bases and 4 bases, in that order; junction bases with no gene match: 8. The CDR3 spells CASSLHVAGGSYNEQFF. CDR3 in DNA: TGTGCCAGCAGCTTACACGTAGCGGGGGGCTCGTACAATGAGCAGTTCTTC.

With regard to this clonotype: A much larger clone lies a single base off, so this may be a read error. J is TRBJ2-6 and V is TRBV5-1; no clear D. CDR3 length: 14 amino acids. CDR1 and CDR2 (germline): SGHRS, YFSETQ. This CDR3 reads CVSSLDSGANVLTF. In DNA, the CDR3 is TGCGTCAGCAGCTTGGACTCTGGGGCCAACGTCCTGACTTTC.

The V gene is TRBV5-1, the J gene TRBJ2-5; D may be TRBD1 or TRBD2 (5 bases each). V shed 1 base and J shed 2 bases, with 15 bases lying between them. This CDR3 spans 16 amino acids. The germline V gene encodes CDR1 SGHRS and CDR2 YFSETQ. The CDR3 reads CASSLMFAGAQETQYF. CDR3 nucleotides: TGCGCCAGCAGCTTGATGTTCGCCGGGGCACAAGAGACCCAGTACTTC.

This clonotype appeared a few times. The rearrangement links TRBV15 to TRBJ1-1; D might be TRBD1 (6 bases). The germline CDR1 and CDR2 sequences are LNHNV and YYDKDF (reference sequence). The CDR3 totals 15 residues. V was shortened by 4 bases and J by 0 bases, with 12 bases between the two germline ends. The CDR3 loop is CATSTLQGLNTEAFF. The CDR3 coding sequence is TGTGCCACCAGCACCTTACAGGGACTGAACACTGAAGCTTTCTTT.

This clonotype was detected only a few times. The chain carries TRBV7-3 and TRBJ2-1, with D unclear. V lost 1 base to trimming and J lost 8 bases, with 15 bases between them. This CDR3 is built from 15 residues. The germline gives CDR1 SGHTA, CDR2 FQGTGA. CDR3 region: CASSLIGGVGYEQFF. In DNA form, the CDR3 reads TGTGCCAGCAGCTTAATCGGTGGTGTGGGATATGAGCAGTTCTTC.

The rearrangement uses TRBV12-3 or TRBV12-4 and TRBJ2-1; weak D call: TRBD2 (5 bases). Between the trimmed V and J ends, which lost 6 bases and 8 bases, there was a span of 20 bases. CDR3 length: 15 amino acids. The CDR3 sequence is CASSLGVAKIHEQFF. CDR3 nucleotide sequence: TGTGCCAGCAGCCTCGGGGTAGCGAAAATTCATGAGCAGTTCTTC.